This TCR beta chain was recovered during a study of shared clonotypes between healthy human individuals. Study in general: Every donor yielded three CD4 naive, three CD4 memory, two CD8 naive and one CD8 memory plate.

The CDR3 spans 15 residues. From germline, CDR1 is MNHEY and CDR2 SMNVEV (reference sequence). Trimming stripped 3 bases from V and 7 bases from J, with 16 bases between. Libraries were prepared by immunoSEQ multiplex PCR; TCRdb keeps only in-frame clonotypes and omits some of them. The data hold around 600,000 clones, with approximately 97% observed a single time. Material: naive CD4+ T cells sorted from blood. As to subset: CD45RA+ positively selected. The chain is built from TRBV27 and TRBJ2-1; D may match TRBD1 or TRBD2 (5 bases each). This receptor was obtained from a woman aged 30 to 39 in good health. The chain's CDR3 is CASSFRPGTSNEQFF. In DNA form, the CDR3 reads TGTGCCAGCAGTTTTCGCCCGGGGACCTCAAATGAGCAGTTCTTC.